This T cell receptor (beta chain) stems from a study of cytomegalovirus exposure and HLA in healthy donors. A remark on this clone: Its specificity is unknown.

The PCR contained 60 Vbeta and 13 Jbeta primers. Profiling relied on immunoSEQ multiplex PCR, and the TCRdb table lists in-frame clones only, not all of them. The sample lists around 92,000 clones, more than 70% occurring once. Regarding the study as a whole: A later analysis reportedly identified an Asian-associated ancestry cluster as carrying fewer N-insertions than the approximately 670-donor mean. Most TCR sequences showed up rarely, but some public TCRs showed up in many donors. Some TCR beta chains (around 180 of them) were listed as cytomegalovirus-associated.

The length of the CDR3 is 14 residues. Trimming pared 2 bases from V and 3 bases from J, leaving 8 bases between. Germline loops: CDR1 MNHNS, CDR2 SASEGT. Sequencing input: PBMCs. This clonotype originated in a man between 18 and 35 years old in good health and CMV-seronegative. The V gene is TRBV6-1, the J gene TRBJ1-3, with TRBD1 as a possible D gene (5 bases). The CDR3 region is CASSEWGLGNTIYF. DNA of the CDR3: TGTGCCAGCAGTGAATGGGGACTTGGAAACACCATATATTTT.